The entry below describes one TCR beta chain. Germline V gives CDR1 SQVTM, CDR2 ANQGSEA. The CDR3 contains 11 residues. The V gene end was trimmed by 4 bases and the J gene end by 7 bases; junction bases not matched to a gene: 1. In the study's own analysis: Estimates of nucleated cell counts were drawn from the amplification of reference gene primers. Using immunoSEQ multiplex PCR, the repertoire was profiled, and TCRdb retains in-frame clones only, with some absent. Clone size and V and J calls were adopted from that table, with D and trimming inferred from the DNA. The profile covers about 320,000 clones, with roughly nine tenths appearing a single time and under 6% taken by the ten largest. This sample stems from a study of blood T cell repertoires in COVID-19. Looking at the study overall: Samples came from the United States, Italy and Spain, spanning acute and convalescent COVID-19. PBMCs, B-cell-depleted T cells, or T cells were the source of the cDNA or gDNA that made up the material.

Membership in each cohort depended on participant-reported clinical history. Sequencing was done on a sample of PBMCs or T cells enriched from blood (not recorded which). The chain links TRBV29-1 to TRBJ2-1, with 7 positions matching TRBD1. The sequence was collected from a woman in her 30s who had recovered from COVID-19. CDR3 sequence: CSVARGNEQFF. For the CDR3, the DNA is TGCAGCGTTGCCAGGGGGAATGAGCAGTTCTTC.